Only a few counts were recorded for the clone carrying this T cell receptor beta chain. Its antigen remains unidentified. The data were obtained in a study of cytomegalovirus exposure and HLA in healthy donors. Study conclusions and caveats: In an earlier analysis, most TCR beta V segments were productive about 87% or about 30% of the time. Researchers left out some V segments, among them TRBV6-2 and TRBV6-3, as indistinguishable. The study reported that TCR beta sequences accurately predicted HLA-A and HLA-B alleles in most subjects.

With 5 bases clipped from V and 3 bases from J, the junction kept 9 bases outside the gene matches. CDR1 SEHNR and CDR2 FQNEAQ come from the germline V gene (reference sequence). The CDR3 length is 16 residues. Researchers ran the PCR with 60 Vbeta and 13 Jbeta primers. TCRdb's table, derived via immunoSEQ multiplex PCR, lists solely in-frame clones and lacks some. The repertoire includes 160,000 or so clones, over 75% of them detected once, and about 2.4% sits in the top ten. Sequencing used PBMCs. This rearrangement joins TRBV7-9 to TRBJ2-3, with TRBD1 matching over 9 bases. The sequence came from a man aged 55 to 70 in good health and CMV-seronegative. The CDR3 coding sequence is TGTGCCAGCAGCAGATATGGACAGGGGAAGACAGATACGCAGTATTTT. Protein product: CASSRYGQGKTDTQYF. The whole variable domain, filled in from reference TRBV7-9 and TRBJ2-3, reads DTGVSQNPRHKITKRGQNVTFRCDPISEHNRLYWYRQTLGQGPEFLTYFQNEAQLEKSRLLSDRFSAERPKGSFSTLEIQRTEQGDSAMYLCASSRYGQGKTDTQYFGPGTRLTVL.